Given below is one TCR beta chain in context. Antigen unknown. This specimen belongs to a study of Ad26.COV2.S vaccination and SARS-CoV-2 variants. Study context: Once, or twice with 56 days between doses, Ad26.COV2.S was given intramuscularly.

Treatment: around 19 received Ad26.COV2.S at low or high dose, single or two shots; about 5 received placebo; per-sample allocation not given. Each sample was drawn 63 days after the first injection (of vaccine or placebo). From germline, CDR1 is SGHTA and CDR2 FQGNSA. V gave up 5 bases and J gave up 1 base; unmatched junction bases: 6. The CDR3 totals 15 residues. Using immunoSEQ multiplex PCR, the repertoire was profiled, and TCRdb retains in-frame clones only, with some absent. The data contain around 250,000 clones, roughly nine tenths of them singletons. Broader study findings: An underestimation of total T cell responses may have resulted from the TCR breadth and depth analyses. After vaccination, reports described spike-specific CD8+ and CD4+ T cell responses as showing substantial breadth.

The sequencing here drew on peripheral blood, taken in a trial of Ad26.COV2.S vaccine versus placebo. This clonotype was sampled from a person aged 18-65 years who received the Ad26.COV2.S COVID-19 vaccine or a placebo. The rearrangement links TRBV7-2 to TRBJ2-5; 8 nucleotides match TRBD2. CDR3 residues: CASSPLAGTQETQYF. The CDR3 DNA sequence: TGTGCCAGCAGCCCGCTAGCGGGTACCCAAGAGACCCAGTACTTC. The variable domain in full, completed from reference TRBV7-2 and TRBJ2-5, reads GAGVSQSPSNKVTEKGKDVELRCDPISGHTALYWYRQSLGQGLEFLIYFQGNSAPDKSGLPSDRFSAERTGGSVSTLTIQRTQQEDSAVYLCASSPLAGTQETQYFGPGTRLLVL.